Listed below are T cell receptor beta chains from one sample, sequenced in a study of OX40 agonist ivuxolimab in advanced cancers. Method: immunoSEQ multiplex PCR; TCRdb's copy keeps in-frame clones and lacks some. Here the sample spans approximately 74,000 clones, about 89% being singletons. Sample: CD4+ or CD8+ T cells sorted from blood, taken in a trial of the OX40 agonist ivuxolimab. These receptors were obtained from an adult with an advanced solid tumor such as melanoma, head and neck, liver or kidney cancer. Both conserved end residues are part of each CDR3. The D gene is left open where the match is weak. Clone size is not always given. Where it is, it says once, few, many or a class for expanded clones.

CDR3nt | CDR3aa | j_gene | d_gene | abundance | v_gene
TGTGCCAGCAGCTCGTACACCTCAATGACAGGCGAAGATCAGCCCCAGCATTTT | CASSSYTSMTGEDQPQHF | TRBJ1-5 | - | - | TRBV5-6
TGTGCCACCAGCAGAGTAGGCCAGGGTGTCCGTCTTGAAGAGACCCAGTACTTC | CATSRVGQGVRLEETQYF | TRBJ2-5 | - | - | TRBV15
TGTGCCAGCAGTGCTTCAGGGGGCTTAATTCATACAGATACGCAGTATTTT | CASSASGGLIHTDTQYF | TRBJ2-3 | TRBD1 | - | TRBV2
TGTGCCAGCAGCTTAGCGCAGGGGAGCTACGAGCAGTACTTC | CASSLAQGSYEQYF | TRBJ2-7 | - | - | TRBV11-2
TGTGCCAGCAGCTTAGCGCTGAGGACCGGCACTGAAGCTTTCTTT | CASSLALRTGTEAFF | TRBJ1-1 | - | - | TRBV7-8
TGTGCCACCTCAGGGGGCTCAACTGAAGCTTTCTTT | CATSGGSTEAFF | TRBJ1-1 | TRBD1 | - | TRBV7-9
TGTGCCAGCAGCTTTGGGGAGGACACTGAAGCTTTCTTT | CASSFGEDTEAFF | TRBJ1-1 | - | - | TRBV6-5
TGTGCCAGTAGTATCAGTGGGAGGGCGGGTGAGCAGTTCTTC | CASSISGRAGEQFF | TRBJ2-1 | TRBD2 | - | TRBV19
TGTGCCAGCAGCTCCCGGGACGCCTACGAGCAGTACTTC | CASSSRDAYEQYF | TRBJ2-7 | - | once | TRBV7-9
TGTGCCAGTAGTATGCAGGGGTTAGGAGAGACCCAGTACTTC | CASSMQGLGETQYF | TRBJ2-5 | - | - | TRBV19
TGCGCCAGCAGCCGTCAGGGATACAATGAGCAGTTCTTC | CASSRQGYNEQFF | TRBJ2-1 | - | - | TRBV4-1
TGTGCCAGTAGTGCGGGACTAGCGGCGACCTACGAGCAGTACTTC | CASSAGLAATYEQYF | TRBJ2-7 | TRBD2 | - | TRBV19
TGTGCCAGCAGCTCAGGCAGTAGCTCCTACAATGAGCAGTTCTTC | CASSSGSSSYNEQFF | TRBJ2-1 | - | - | TRBV6-5
TGTGCCAGCAGTCAAGGACAGGGAGGCTATGGCTACACCTTC | CASSQGQGGYGYTF | TRBJ1-2 | TRBD1 | - | TRBV6-5
TGTGCCAGTCAAACGAACACTGAAGCTTTCTTT | CASQTNTEAFF | TRBJ1-1 | - | - | TRBV25-1
TGTGCCAGCAGCTCGGGTTACACCATATATTTT | CASSSGYTIYF | TRBJ1-3 | - | - | TRBV5-6
TGTGCCAGCAACCCGGACCCGGGTATTCATGACTACACCTTC | CASNPDPGIHDYTF | TRBJ1-2 | - | - | TRBV5-5
TGTGCCAGCAGCTGGGGGGACCACAATGAGCAGTTCTTC | CASSWGDHNEQFF | TRBJ2-1 | - | - | TRBV5-4
TGTGCCAGCAGTCTAACCAGGAATCAGATCTATGGCTACACCTTC | CASSLTRNQIYGYTF | TRBJ1-2 | - | once | TRBV6-5
TGTGCCAGCAGTTTAATCCAGCGGGGTCCCCACAATGAGCAGTTCTTC | CASSLIQRGPHNEQFF | TRBJ2-1 | TRBD2 | - | TRBV27
TGTGCCAGCAGTTTCCCCCCCCAAGAGACCCAGTACTTC | CASSFPPQETQYF | TRBJ2-5 | - | - | TRBV28
TGTGCCAGTAGTATAGAGGGACAGAGCTATGGCTACACCTTC | CASSIEGQSYGYTF | TRBJ1-2 | TRBD1 | - | TRBV19
TGCGCCAGCAGCCTAGGAGTCAGCGCTAACTATGGCTACACCTTC | CASSLGVSANYGYTF | TRBJ1-2 | - | medium-sized | TRBV4-1
TGTGCCAGCAGCTCCTTCCCGAGGGCTAGCGGTTCCTACGAGCAGTACTTC | CASSSFPRASGSYEQYF | TRBJ2-7 | TRBD2 | - | TRBV11-1
TGTGCCAGCAGTGGAACAGGGAACAATGAGCAGTTCTTC | CASSGTGNNEQFF | TRBJ2-1 | - | - | TRBV27
TGTGCCAGCAGCTTGGGCGGTGATGGGTATGAGCAGTTCTTC | CASSLGGDGYEQFF | TRBJ2-1 | - | - | TRBV5-6
TGTGCCACCAGCAGGGACAGGGAGGTCACTGAAGCTTTCTTT | CATSRDREVTEAFF | TRBJ1-1 | TRBD1 | - | TRBV15